What follows are 2 T cell receptor beta chains derived from one specimen sequenced in a study of identical twins. TCRdb called the 5' RACE reads again in MiXCR, with one record for every CDR3 protein. The table records approximately 530,000 distinct CDR3 sequences, around 22% of them present only once. The same sample was also studied in work on yellow fever vaccine responses in identical twins.

What was sequenced was CD4+ T cells sorted from blood. Receptors were obtained from a woman aged 18 to 35 in good health.

This sequence joins TRBV7-3 and TRBJ2-6; D possibly corresponds to TRBD1 (6 bases). Germline CDR1 is SGHTA and CDR2 is FQGTGA. This CDR3 is 16 amino acids long. Trimming removed 5 bases at V and 0 bases at J, with 11 bases between. The CDR3 reads CASSRGGNSGANVLTF. The CDR3 DNA is TGTGCCAGCAGCCGAGGGGGAAACTCTGGGGCCAACGTCCTGACTTTC. The full variable domain, completed using reference TRBV7-3 and TRBJ2-6, is GAGVSQTPSNKVTEKGKYVELRCDPISGHTALYWYRQSLGQGPEFLIYFQGTGAADDSGLPNDRFFAVRPEGSVSTLKIQRTERGDSAVYLCASSRGGNSGANVLTFGAGSRLTVL.

The chain employs TRBV5-1 and TRBJ2-3, with D unresolved. CDR1 is SGHRS and CDR2 is YFSETQ in the germline V gene. The CDR3 is made up of 13 amino acids. V was cut by 3 bases and J by 5 bases, with 10 bases left in between. The CDR3 DNA is TGCGCCAGCAGCTACGGGTGGGAAGATACGCAGTATTTT. It specifies CASSYGWEDTQYF.